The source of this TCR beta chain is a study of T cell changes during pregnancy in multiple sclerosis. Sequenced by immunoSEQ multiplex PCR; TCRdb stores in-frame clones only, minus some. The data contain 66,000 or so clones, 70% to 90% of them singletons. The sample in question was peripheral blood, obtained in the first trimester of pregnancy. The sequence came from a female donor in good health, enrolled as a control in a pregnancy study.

The CDR3 loop is CASSIFQDSGNTIYF. The CDR3 region has the DNA TGTGCCAGTAGTATTTTCCAGGACTCTGGAAACACCATATATTTT. The V call is TRBV19, the J call TRBJ1-3, with unresolved D. The CDR3 contains 15 residues. V lost 3 bases, J lost 0 bases, and 9 bases lay in between. CDR1 is LNHDA, CDR2 SQIVND, per germline (reference sequence).